This T cell receptor (beta chain) was found in a study of regulatory T cells in long-lasting Graves disease. Noted time point: persistent/refractory GD, antithyroid drugs over 5 years with positive TRAb. Generation of the TCR library employed RNA extracted from PBMCs. Construction of the TCR beta libraries employed iRepertoire HTBI primers in conjunction with Arm-PCR of CDR3 regions. TCRdb used MiXCR to reprocess the multiplex PCR reads, holding one entry per CDR3 protein. The sample records roughly 500,000 distinct CDR3 sequences, 20% to 25% being singletons. The CDR3 is 14 amino acids. In germline, CDR1 is DFQATT, CDR2 SNEGSKA (reference sequence). V was trimmed by 4 bases and J by 8 bases, leaving 20 bases between them.

The TCR sequence derives from a female donor with Graves disease. The rearrangement joins TRBV20-1 to TRBJ2-5; maybe TRBD2 (6 bases). The sample in question was peripheral blood mononuclear cells (PBMCs), obtained when the disease was refractory, from a patient treated with antithyroid drugs. CDR3 sequence: CSATDPRRGKTQYF. DNA of the CDR3: TGCAGTGCTACGGACCCCCGGAGGGGCAAAACCCAGTACTTC.